This paragraph reports one T cell receptor (beta chain). The data originate from a study of blood T cell repertoires in COVID-19. About the study: Specimens from acute and convalescent COVID-19 originated in the United States, Italy and Spain. Sample material is recorded as cDNA or gDNA derived from T cells, B-cell-depleted T cells, or PBMCs.

Source study methods: Amplification from reference gene primers served as the basis for estimated nucleated cell counts. The protocol was immunoSEQ multiplex PCR, while the TCRdb copy is restricted to in-frame clones and leaves out a portion. For V, J and clone size, that table is used; D and trimming come from the DNA. The sample lists around 170,000 clones, roughly 83% seen once, with 2.9% in the top ten. This CDR3 has 14 residues. J lost 9 bases, V lost 3 bases, and 9 bases had no gene match. The germline V gene has CDR1 KGHDR and CDR2 SFDVKD. The sequencing sample was made of peripheral blood. This clonotype originated in a woman between 55 and 75 years old with acute or convalescent COVID-19. The chain has TRBV24-1 and TRBJ2-7; 8 nucleotides align to TRBD1. Written as DNA, the CDR3 is TGTGCCACCAGTGATCCGGGACAGGTACGAGGGCAGTACTTC. Translating it yields CATSDPGQVRGQYF.